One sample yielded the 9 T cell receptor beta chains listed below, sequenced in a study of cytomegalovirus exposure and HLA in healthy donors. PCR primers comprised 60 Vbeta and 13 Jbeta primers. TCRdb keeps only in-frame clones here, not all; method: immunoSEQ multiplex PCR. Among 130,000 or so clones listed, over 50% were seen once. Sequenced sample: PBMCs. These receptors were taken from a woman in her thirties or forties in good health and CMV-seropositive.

CDR3 in DNA: TGTGCCAGCAGTTTCCCCCGGGGGTCCTACAATGAGCAGTTCTTC. The encoded protein is CASSFPRGSYNEQFF. V and J are TRBV11-3 and TRBJ2-1, with D tentatively TRBD2 (6 bases). The CDR3 loop spans 15 amino acids. V was clipped by 6 bases and J by 1 base, with 13 bases between them. Germline V lookup: CDR1 SGHNT, CDR2 YENEEA.

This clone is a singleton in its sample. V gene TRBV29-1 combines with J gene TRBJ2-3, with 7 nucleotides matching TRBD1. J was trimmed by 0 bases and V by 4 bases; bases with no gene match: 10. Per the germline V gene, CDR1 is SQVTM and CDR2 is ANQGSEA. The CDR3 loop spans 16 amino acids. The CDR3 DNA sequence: TGCAGCGTTGGCCGGGTAAGGGACAGAAGCACAGATACGCAGTATTTT. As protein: CSVGRVRDRSTDTQYF.

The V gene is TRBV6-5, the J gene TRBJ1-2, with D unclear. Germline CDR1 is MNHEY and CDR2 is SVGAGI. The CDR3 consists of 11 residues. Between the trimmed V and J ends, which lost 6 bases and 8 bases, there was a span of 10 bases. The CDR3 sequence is CASRREGGYTF. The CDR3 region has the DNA TGTGCCAGCAGGAGGGAAGGCGGCTACACCTTC.

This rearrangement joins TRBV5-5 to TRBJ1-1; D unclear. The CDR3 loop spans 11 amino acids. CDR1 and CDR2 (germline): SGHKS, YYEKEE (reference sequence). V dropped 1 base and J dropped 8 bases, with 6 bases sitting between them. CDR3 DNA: TGTGCCAGCAGCTTGAACGGGGAAGCTTTCTTT. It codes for CASSLNGEAFF. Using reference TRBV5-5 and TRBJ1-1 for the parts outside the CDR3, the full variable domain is DAGVTQSPTHLIKTRGQQVTLRCSPISGHKSVSWYQQVLGQGPQFIFQYYEKEERGRGNFPDRFSARQFPNYSSELNVNALLLGDSALYLCASSLNGEAFFGQGTRLTVV.

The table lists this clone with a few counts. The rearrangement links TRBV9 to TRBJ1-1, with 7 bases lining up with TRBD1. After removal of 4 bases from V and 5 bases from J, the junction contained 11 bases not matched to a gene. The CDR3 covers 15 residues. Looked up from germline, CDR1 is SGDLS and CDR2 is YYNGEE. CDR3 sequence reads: CASSPRDSGRTEAFF. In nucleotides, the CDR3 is TGTGCCAGCAGCCCCCGGGACAGCGGGCGGACTGAAGCTTTCTTT.

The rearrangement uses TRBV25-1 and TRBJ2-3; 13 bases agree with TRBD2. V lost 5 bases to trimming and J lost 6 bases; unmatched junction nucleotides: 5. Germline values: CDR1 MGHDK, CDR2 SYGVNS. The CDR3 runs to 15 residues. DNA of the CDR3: TGTGCCAGCAGTAAGACTAGCGGGGGGTCGGATACGCAGTATTTT. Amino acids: CASSKTSGGSDTQYF.

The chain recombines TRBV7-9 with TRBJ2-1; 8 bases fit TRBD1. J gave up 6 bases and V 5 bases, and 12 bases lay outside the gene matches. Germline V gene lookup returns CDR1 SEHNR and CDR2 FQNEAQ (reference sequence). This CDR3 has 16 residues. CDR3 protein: CASSQTGVGSSNEQFF. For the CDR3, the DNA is TGTGCCAGCAGCCAGACAGGGGTAGGGTCGTCCAATGAGCAGTTCTTC.

As DNA, the CDR3 is TGCGCCAGCAGCTTGGGAGGCCAGGGGCAGGAGGAAAAACTGTTTTTT. Protein sequence: CASSLGGQGQEEKLFF. This rearrangement joins TRBV5-1 to TRBJ1-4; D is possibly TRBD1 (6 bases). The CDR3 length is 16 residues. V was shortened by 0 bases and J by 8 bases, with 17 bases between the two germline ends. Per the germline V gene, CDR1 is SGHRS and CDR2 is YFSETQ.

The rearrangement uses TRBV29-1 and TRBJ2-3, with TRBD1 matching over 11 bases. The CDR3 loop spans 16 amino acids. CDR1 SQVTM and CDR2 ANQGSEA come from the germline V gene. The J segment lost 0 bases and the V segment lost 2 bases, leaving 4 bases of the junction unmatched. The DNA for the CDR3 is TGCAGCGTTGAAAGAGGGGACAGGGGGAGCACAGATACGCAGTATTTT. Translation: CSVERGDRGSTDTQYF.